This passage covers 25 T cell receptor beta chains from one sample sequenced in a study of blood T cell repertoires in COVID-19. Produced via immunoSEQ multiplex PCR; TCRdb's table is partial and in-frame only. The sample contains over 350,000 clones, more than 85% of which appear only once. Sequencing was carried out using PBMCs or T cells enriched from blood (not recorded which). The receptors were sampled from a woman in her forties who had been exposed to COVID-19.

This chain connects TRBV18 to TRBJ1-2, with D perhaps TRBD1 (6 bases). Germline assignment: CDR1 KGHSH and CDR2 LQKENI. V was trimmed by 4 bases and J by 5 bases, leaving 17 bases between them. This CDR3 contains 15 residues. CDR3 DNA sequence: TGTGCCAGCTCACGGACAGTCGTTAAGACTTATGGCTACACCTTC. Protein sequence: CASSRTVVKTYGYTF.

The chain employs TRBV7-2 and TRBJ1-1, with D maybe TRBD1 (5 bases). Trimming removed 7 bases at V and 8 bases at J, with 17 bases between. The CDR3 is 13 amino acids. Germline CDR1 SGHTA, CDR2 FQGNSA. In DNA, the CDR3 is TGTGCCAGCATCCGGAGGGGTTTGCCCGAAGCTTTCTTT. Translation: CASIRRGLPEAFF.

The rearrangement joins TRBV2 to TRBJ2-3; 8 bases align to TRBD2. The V segment lost 7 bases and the J segment 4 bases; nucleotides outside the gene matches: 7. This CDR3 is built from 14 residues. The germline V gene encodes CDR1 SNHLY and CDR2 FYNNEI. The CDR3: CASTGGAASDTQYF. The CDR3, as DNA: TGTGCCAGCACGGGGGGGGCCGCCTCAGATACGCAGTATTTT.

The V and J genes are TRBV30 and TRBJ1-1; D is unclear. Germline V CDR1 and CDR2: GTSNPN, SVGIG (reference sequence). This CDR3 has 15 residues. The V end lost 5 bases, the J end lost 0 bases, and 16 bases lay between the germline ends. Written as DNA, the CDR3 is TGTGCCTGGCTCCCCGGACTGGTCATGAACACTGAAGCTTTCTTT. This translates into CAWLPGLVMNTEAFF.

V usage is TRBV24-1 and J usage is TRBJ2-1; 9 nucleotides align to TRBD2. The CDR3 has 12 residues. The germline gives CDR1 KGHDR, CDR2 SFDVKD. V dropped 9 bases and J dropped 7; count of bases not matched to a gene: 3. The CDR3 region is CATGREGNEQFF. Written as DNA, the CDR3 is TGTGCCACCGGGCGGGAGGGTAATGAGCAGTTCTTC.

The chain is built from TRBV5-1 and TRBJ2-1, with no clear D. Trimming cost V 5 bases and J 5 bases, with 5 bases left between them. This CDR3 spans 11 amino acids. Germline CDR1 and CDR2: SGHRS and YFSETQ. The CDR3 DNA reads as TGCGCCAGCAGTCGGGACAATGAGCAGTTCTTC. Amino acids: CASSRDNEQFF.

V gene TRBV3-1 (or the pseudogene TRBV3-2) combines with J gene TRBJ1-1; 9 positions match TRBD1. Germline CDR1 is LGHDT and CDR2 is YNNKEL (reference sequence). Trimming cost V 4 bases and J 6 bases; bases outside gene matches: 6. The CDR3 has 14 amino acids. The DNA of the CDR3 is TGTGCCAGCAGCCTGGACAGGGGAGCGCCTGAAGCTTTCTTT. Translation gives CASSLDRGAPEAFF.

The rearrangement uses TRBV2 and TRBJ1-3; D is possibly TRBD1 (5 bases). Deletions cut 2 bases from V and 2 bases from J, with 10 bases between. The CDR3 is 15 amino acids. Germline CDR1 SNHLY, CDR2 FYNNEI. The CDR3 bases are TGTGCCAGCAGTGAAAGCGGAGGGGCTGGAAACACCATATATTTT. This sequence encodes CASSESGGAGNTIYF.

This chain connects TRBV19 to TRBJ1-3; D is undetermined. This CDR3 has 12 residues. The V gene lost 7 bases and the J gene lost 1 base, with 5 bases spanning the gap. The germline gives CDR1 LNHDA, CDR2 SQIVND (reference sequence). CDR3 residues: CASKRSGNTIYF. The CDR3 DNA reads as TGTGCCAGTAAGCGGTCTGGAAACACCATATATTTT.

The chain recombines TRBV27 with TRBJ1-5; 10 bases map to TRBD1. This CDR3 has 17 residues. With 5 bases clipped from V and 6 bases from J, the junction kept 13 bases outside the gene matches. Germline assignment: CDR1 MNHEY and CDR2 SMNVEV (reference sequence). CDR3 sequence reads: CASSQGQGSRGGQPQHF. The CDR3 DNA is TGTGCCAGCAGTCAGGGACAGGGGAGTCGGGGTGGTCAGCCCCAGCATTTT.

This rearrangement joins TRBV3-1 (or the pseudogene TRBV3-2) to TRBJ1-3; the D gene is possibly TRBD1 (6 bases). V dropped 3 bases and J dropped 7 bases, with 19 bases sitting between them. Germline lookup yields CDR1 LGHDT and CDR2 YNNKEL (reference sequence). The CDR3 is 16 amino acids. The CDR3 bases are TGTGCCAGCAGCCAGACCCGTACAGGGTTGCGTAACACCATATATTTT. It codes for CASSQTRTGLRNTIYF.

The V gene is TRBV6-4, the J gene TRBJ2-1, with 8 bases that match TRBD2. Germline V gene lookup returns CDR1 MRHNA and CDR2 SNTAGT. The length of the CDR3 is 17 residues. J lost 5 bases, V lost 1 base, and 10 bases had no gene match. The CDR3 DNA reads as TGTGCCAGCAGTGACTATACGGGAGGGATTGGGCACAATGAGCAGTTCTTC. Translating it yields CASSDYTGGIGHNEQFF.

The rearrangement joins TRBV5-1 to TRBJ1-1; 7 nucleotides align to TRBD1. CDR1 is SGHRS and CDR2 is YFSETQ in the germline V gene. The CDR3 is made up of 13 amino acids. With 3 bases clipped from V and 4 bases from J, the junction kept 3 bases outside the gene matches. CDR3 sequence (DNA): TGCGCCAGCAGCTCTCAGGGGGGCACTGAAGCTTTCTTT. Amino acid sequence: CASSSQGGTEAFF. Complete variable domain (other parts from reference TRBV5-1 and TRBJ1-1): KAGVTQTPRYLIKTRGQQVTLSCSPISGHRSVSWYQQTPGQGLQFLFEYFSETQRNKGNFPGRFSGRQFSNSRSEMNVSTLELGDSALYLCASSSQGGTEAFFGQGTRLTVV.

The DNA of the CDR3 is TGTGCCAGCAGCCCCCGGACTGGGGGAAACACCATATATTTT. Amino acids: CASSPRTGGNTIYF. The rearrangement uses TRBV3-1 (or the pseudogene TRBV3-2) and TRBJ1-3; D remains ambiguous. Trimming left V 4 bases short and J 4 bases short, with 11 bases between. Germline V gene data show CDR1 as LGHDT and CDR2 as YNNKEL (reference sequence). CDR3 size: 14 residues.

This rearrangement joins TRBV4-1 to TRBJ2-7; D possibly corresponds to TRBD2 (5 bases). This CDR3 has 16 amino acids. V dropped 0 bases and J dropped 3 bases, with 15 bases sitting between them. CDR1 MGHRA and CDR2 YSYEKL come from the germline V gene. The CDR3 nucleotides are TGCGCCAGCAGCCAAGAAAGCGGAGGAGTTGGCTACGAGCAGTACTTC. It encodes CASSQESGGVGYEQYF.

The chain uses TRBV7-8 and TRBJ1-1, with 8 bases that match TRBD1. Germline CDR1 is SGHVS and CDR2 is FQNEAQ. Germline trimming cut 2 bases from V and 6 bases from J; bases unmatched to any gene: 11. The CDR3 is 16 amino acids. Here the CDR3 DNA reads TGTGCCAGCAGCTTATCTTGGGCAGGGGGCTTTGCTGAAGCTTTCTTT. Its protein product is CASSLSWAGGFAEAFF.

V and J are TRBV12-5 and TRBJ2-3; no clear D. CDR1 LGHNT and CDR2 FRNRAP come from the germline V gene. There are 12 residues in the CDR3. The germline V and J ends were trimmed by 6 bases and 2 bases, with 6 bases remaining between them. CDR3 loop: CASGQYTDTQYF. In DNA, the CDR3 is TGTGCTAGTGGCCAGTACACAGATACGCAGTATTTT.

This clone showed up just a few times. The V call is TRBV10-1, the J call TRBJ1-1; D is unresolved. The germline V and J ends were trimmed by 4 bases and 0 bases, with 6 bases remaining between them. CDR3 length: 13 amino acids. Germline lookup yields CDR1 WNHNN and CDR2 SYGVQD (reference sequence). CDR3: CASSANLNTEAFF. Written as DNA, the CDR3 is TGCGCCAGCAGTGCTAATCTGAACACTGAAGCTTTCTTT.

The V gene is TRBV27, the J gene TRBJ1-2, with 7 bases aligning to TRBD1. CDR3 size: 14 residues. The ends lost 3 bases at V and 2 bases at J; junction bases unmatched: 3. Germline CDR1 reads MNHEY; CDR2 reads SMNVEV (reference sequence). In nucleotides, the CDR3 is TGTGCCAGCAGTTTGTCGGGACAGAACTATGGCTACACCTTC. Protein: CASSLSGQNYGYTF.

The chain uses TRBV29-1 and TRBJ1-2; 8 bases fit TRBD1. This CDR3 has 13 residues. Germline V gives CDR1 SQVTM, CDR2 ANQGSEA. V lost 5 bases, J lost 7 bases, and 9 bases stayed unmatched. CDR3 protein: CSVTGGPRGGYTF. CDR3 in DNA: TGCAGCGTTACAGGGGGGCCTAGGGGTGGCTACACCTTC.

The genes are TRBV7-3 and TRBJ2-1; 8 bases align to TRBD1. Germline loops: CDR1 SGHTA, CDR2 FQGTGA. Trimming took 2 bases from V and 8 from J; bases not matched to a gene: 8. The CDR3 has 15 residues. The CDR3 is CASSLAGGAGDEQFF. The CDR3, as DNA: TGTGCCAGCAGCTTAGCAGGGGGCGCAGGAGATGAGCAGTTCTTC.

The chain carries TRBV19 and TRBJ1-2, with D tentatively TRBD1 (6 bases). V was cut by 10 bases and J by 7 bases, with 25 bases left in between. There are 15 residues in the CDR3. The V gene's germline CDR1 is LNHDA and CDR2 SQIVND (reference sequence). The chain's CDR3 is CATATITTGKRGYTF. The DNA for the CDR3 is TGTGCCACCGCGACAATTACTACAGGGAAGCGTGGCTACACCTTC.

The gene calls are TRBV5-6 and TRBJ1-6; D is perhaps TRBD1 (5 bases). Germline CDR1 SGHDT, CDR2 YYEEEE. The CDR3 runs 14 residues. V shed 5 bases and J shed 6 bases, with 12 bases lying between them. The CDR3 protein is CASSRQRTNSPLHF. CDR3 nucleotides: TGTGCCAGCAGTAGACAGAGAACTAATTCACCCCTCCACTTT.

The V and J genes are TRBV5-4 and TRBJ2-2, with TRBD2 identical over 9 bases. This CDR3 comprises 15 residues. Germline lookup yields CDR1 SGHNT and CDR2 YYREEE (reference sequence). V was clipped by 3 bases and J by 5 bases; unmatched bases: 5. CDR3 residues: CASSWTSATTGELFF. For the CDR3, the DNA is TGTGCCAGCAGCTGGACTAGCGCTACTACCGGGGAGCTGTTTTTT.

The rearrangement links TRBV7-9 to TRBJ1-5; D is undetermined. This CDR3 has 12 amino acids. Per the germline V gene, CDR1 is SEHNR and CDR2 is FQNEAQ (reference sequence). V was shortened by 1 base and J by 5 bases, with 3 bases between the two germline ends. The CDR3 protein is CASSLGDQPQHF. The CDR3, as DNA: TGTGCCAGCAGCTTAGGAGATCAGCCCCAGCATTTT. The entire variable domain, with the rest obtained from reference TRBV7-9 and TRBJ1-5, is as follows: DTGVSQNPRHKITKRGQNVTFRCDPISEHNRLYWYRQTLGQGPEFLTYFQNEAQLEKSRLLSDRFSAERPKGSFSTLEIQRTEQGDSAMYLCASSLGDQPQHFGDGTRLSIL.